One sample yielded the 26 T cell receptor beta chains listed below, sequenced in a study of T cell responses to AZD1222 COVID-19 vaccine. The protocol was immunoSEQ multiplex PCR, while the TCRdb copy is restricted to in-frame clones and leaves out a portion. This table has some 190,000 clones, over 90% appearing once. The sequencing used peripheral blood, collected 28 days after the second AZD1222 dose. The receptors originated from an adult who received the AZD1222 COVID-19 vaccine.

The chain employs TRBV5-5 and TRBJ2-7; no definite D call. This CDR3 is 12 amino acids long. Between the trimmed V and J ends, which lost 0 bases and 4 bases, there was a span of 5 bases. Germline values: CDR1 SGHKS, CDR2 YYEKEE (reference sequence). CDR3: CASSLDLYEQYF. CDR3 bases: TGTGCCAGCAGCTTGGACCTTTACGAGCAGTACTTC.

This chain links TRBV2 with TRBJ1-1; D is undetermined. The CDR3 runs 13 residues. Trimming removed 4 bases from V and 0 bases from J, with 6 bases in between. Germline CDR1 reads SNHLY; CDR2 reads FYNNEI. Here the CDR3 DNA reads TGTGCCAGCAGTGGGGCAGTGAACACTGAAGCTTTCTTT. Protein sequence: CASSGAVNTEAFF.

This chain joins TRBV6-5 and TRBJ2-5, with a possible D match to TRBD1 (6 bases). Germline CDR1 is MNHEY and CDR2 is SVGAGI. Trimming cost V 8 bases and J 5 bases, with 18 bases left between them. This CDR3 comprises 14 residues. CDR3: CASGGTPRGETQYF. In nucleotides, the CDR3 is TGTGCCAGCGGGGGAACGCCTAGGGGGGAGACCCAGTACTTC.

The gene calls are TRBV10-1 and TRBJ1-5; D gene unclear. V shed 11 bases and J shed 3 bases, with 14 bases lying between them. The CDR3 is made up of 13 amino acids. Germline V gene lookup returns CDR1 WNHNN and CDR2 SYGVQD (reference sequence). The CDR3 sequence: CAVGESLNQPQHF. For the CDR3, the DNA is TGCGCCGTGGGCGAAAGCCTCAATCAGCCCCAGCATTTT.

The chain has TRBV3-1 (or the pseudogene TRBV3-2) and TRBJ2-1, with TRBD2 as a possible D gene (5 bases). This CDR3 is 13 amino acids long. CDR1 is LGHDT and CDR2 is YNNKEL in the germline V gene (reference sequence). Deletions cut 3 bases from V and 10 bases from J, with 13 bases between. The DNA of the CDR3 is TGTGCCAGCAGCCAGGTCACGTCGGGGGAGCAGTTCTTC. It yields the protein CASSQVTSGEQFF.

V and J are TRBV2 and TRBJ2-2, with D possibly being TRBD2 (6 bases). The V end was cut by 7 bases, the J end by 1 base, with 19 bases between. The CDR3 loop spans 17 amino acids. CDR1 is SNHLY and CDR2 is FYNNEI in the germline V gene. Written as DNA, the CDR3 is TGTGCCAGCAACCCGTTAGGCGGGGATAAGAACACCGGGGAGCTGTTTTTT. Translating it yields CASNPLGGDKNTGELFF.

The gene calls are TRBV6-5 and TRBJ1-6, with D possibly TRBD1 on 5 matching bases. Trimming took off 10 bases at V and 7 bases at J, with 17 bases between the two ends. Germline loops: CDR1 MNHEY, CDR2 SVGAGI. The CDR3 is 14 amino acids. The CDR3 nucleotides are TGTGCCACCATGGTCCAGGGTGGGAATTCACCCCTCCACTTT. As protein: CATMVQGGNSPLHF.

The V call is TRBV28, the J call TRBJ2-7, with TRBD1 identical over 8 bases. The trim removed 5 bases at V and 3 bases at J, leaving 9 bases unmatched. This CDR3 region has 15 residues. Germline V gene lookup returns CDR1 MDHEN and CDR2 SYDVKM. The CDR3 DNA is TGTGCCAGCAGTCCTCATCAGGGGGCGGACTACGAGCAGTACTTC. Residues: CASSPHQGADYEQYF.

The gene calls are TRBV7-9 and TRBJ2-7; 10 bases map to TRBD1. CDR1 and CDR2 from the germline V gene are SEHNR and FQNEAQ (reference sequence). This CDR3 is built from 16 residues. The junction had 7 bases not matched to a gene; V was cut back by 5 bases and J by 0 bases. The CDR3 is CASSTRGQGSSYEQYF. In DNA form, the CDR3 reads TGTGCCAGCAGCACCCGGGGACAGGGGAGCTCCTACGAGCAGTACTTC.

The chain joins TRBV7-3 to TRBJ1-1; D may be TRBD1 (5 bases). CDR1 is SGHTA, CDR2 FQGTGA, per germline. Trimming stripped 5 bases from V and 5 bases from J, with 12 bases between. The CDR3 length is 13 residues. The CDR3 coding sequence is TGTGCCAGCAGCCCGACCAGGGAAACTGAAGCTTTCTTT. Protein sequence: CASSPTRETEAFF. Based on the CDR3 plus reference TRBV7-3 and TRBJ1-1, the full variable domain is GAGVSQTPSNKVTEKGKYVELRCDPISGHTALYWYRQSLGQGPEFLIYFQGTGAADDSGLPNDRFFAVRPEGSVSTLKIQRTERGDSAVYLCASSPTRETEAFFGQGTRLTVV.

CDR3 region: CASSQEFGTRGADTQYF. The CDR3 DNA follows: TGTGCCAGCAGCCAAGAGTTTGGGACTAGGGGGGCAGATACGCAGTATTTT. The V gene is TRBV4-2, the J gene TRBJ2-3; TRBD2 agrees at 8 bases. V lost 0 bases and J lost 4; bases outside the gene matches: 9. This CDR3 spans 17 amino acids. The germline V gene encodes CDR1 LGHNA and CDR2 YNFKEQ.

The CDR3 reads CASSETAKREKLFF. The CDR3 bases are TGTGCCAGCAGCGAGACAGCCAAGAGGGAAAAACTGTTTTTT. This chain connects TRBV7-9 to TRBJ1-4; a possible D gene is TRBD1 (5 bases). V gave up 5 bases and J gave up 8 bases, with 15 bases separating them. Germline V gene lookup returns CDR1 SEHNR and CDR2 FQNEAQ (reference sequence). CDR3 length equals 14 residues.

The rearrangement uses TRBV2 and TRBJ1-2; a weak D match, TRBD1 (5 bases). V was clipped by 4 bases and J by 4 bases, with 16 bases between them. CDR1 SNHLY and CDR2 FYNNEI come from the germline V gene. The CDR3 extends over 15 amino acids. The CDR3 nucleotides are TGTGCCAGCAGTGTAATTTCGGCAGGGACCTATGGCTACACCTTC. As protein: CASSVISAGTYGYTF.

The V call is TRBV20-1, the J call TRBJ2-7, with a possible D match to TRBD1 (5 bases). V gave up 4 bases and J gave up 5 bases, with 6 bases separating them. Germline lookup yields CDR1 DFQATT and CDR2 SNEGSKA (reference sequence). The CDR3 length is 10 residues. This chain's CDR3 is CSATGNEQYF. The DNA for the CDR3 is TGCAGTGCTACAGGGAACGAGCAGTACTTC.

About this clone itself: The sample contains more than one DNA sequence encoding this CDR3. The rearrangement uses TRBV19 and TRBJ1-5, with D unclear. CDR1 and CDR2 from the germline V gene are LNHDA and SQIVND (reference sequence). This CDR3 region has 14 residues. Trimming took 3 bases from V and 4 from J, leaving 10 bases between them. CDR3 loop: CASSIPYGNQPQHF. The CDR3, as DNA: TGTGCCAGTAGTATCCCCTATGGGAATCAGCCCCAGCATTTT.

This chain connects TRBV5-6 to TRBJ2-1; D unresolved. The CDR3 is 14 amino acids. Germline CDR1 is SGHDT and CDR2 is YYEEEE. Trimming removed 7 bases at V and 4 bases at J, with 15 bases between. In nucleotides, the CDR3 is TGTGCCAGCTACCTCAGTGGGCGGTACAATGAGCAGTTCTTC. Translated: CASYLSGRYNEQFF. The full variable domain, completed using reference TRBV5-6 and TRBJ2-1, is DAGVTQSPTHLIKTRGQQVTLRCSPKSGHDTVSWYQQALGQGPQFIFQYYEEEERQRGNFPDRFSGHQFPNYSSELNVNALLLGDSALYLCASYLSGRYNEQFFGPGTRLTVL.

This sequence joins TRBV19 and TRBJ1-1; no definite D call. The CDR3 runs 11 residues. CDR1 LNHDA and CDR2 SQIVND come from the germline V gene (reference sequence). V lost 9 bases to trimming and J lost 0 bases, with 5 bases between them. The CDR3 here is CASSVNTEAFF. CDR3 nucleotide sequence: TGTGCCAGCTCCGTGAACACTGAAGCTTTCTTT. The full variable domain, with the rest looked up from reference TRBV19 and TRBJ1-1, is DGGITQSPKYLFRKEGQNVTLSCEQNLNHDAMYWYRQDPGQGLRLIYYSQIVNDFQKGDIAEGYSVSREKKESFPLTVTSAQKNPTAFYLCASSVNTEAFFGQGTRLTVV.

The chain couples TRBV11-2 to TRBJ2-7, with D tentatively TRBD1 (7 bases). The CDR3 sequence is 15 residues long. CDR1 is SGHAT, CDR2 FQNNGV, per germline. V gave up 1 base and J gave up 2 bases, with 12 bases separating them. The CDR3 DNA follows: TGTGCCAGCAGCTTAGCTGGCAGGGGGGCCTACGAGCAGTACTTC. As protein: CASSLAGRGAYEQYF.

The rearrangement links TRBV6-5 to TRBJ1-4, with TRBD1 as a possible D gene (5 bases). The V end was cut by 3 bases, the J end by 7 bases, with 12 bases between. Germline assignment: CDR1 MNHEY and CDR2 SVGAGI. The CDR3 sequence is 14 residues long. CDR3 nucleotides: TGTGCCAGCAGTTATGAGGAGGGGTGTGAAAAACTGTTTTTT. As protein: CASSYEEGCEKLFF.

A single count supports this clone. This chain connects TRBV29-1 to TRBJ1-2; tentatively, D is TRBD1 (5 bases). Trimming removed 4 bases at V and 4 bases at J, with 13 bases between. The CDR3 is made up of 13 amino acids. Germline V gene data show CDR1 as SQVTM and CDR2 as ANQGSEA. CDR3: CSVGGRQGYGYTF. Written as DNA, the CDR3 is TGCAGCGTTGGGGGTCGCCAGGGCTATGGCTACACCTTC.

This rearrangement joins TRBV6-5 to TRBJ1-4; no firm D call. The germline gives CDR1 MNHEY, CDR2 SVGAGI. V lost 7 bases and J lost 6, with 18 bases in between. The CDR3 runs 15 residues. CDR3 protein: CASKHEARRDEKLFF. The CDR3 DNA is TGTGCCAGCAAGCATGAGGCTAGACGGGATGAAAAACTGTTTTTT.

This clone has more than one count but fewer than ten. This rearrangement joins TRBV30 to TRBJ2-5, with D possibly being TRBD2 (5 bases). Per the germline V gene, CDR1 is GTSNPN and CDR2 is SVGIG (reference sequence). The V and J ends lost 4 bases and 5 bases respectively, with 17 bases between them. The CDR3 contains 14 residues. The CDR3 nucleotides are TGTGCCTGGAACCCCCTTACCCGAGGGGAGACCCAGTACTTC. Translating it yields CAWNPLTRGETQYF.

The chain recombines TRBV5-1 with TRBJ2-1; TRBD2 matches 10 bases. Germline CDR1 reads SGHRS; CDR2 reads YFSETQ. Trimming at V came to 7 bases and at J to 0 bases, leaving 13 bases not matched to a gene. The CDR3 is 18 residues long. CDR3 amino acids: CASGSPSGRTSSYNEQFF. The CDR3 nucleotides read TGCGCCAGCGGGTCACCTAGCGGGAGAACTAGCTCCTACAATGAGCAGTTCTTC.

The CDR3 region is CASSHRDRGTNEKLFF. CDR3 DNA: TGTGCCAGCTCACACCGGGACAGGGGAACTAATGAAAAACTGTTTTTT. The rearrangement joins TRBV18 to TRBJ1-4; TRBD1 matches 10 bases. The V and J ends lost 4 bases and 1 base, in that order; junction bases with no gene match: 3. Germline lookup yields CDR1 KGHSH and CDR2 LQKENI. The CDR3 totals 16 residues. Supplemented by reference TRBV18 and TRBJ1-4, the full variable domain reads NAGVMQNPRHLVRRRGQEARLRCSPMKGHSHVYWYRQLPEEGLKFMVYLQKENIIDESGMPKERFSAEFPKEGPSILRIQQVVRGDSAAYFCASSHRDRGTNEKLFFGSGTQLSVL.

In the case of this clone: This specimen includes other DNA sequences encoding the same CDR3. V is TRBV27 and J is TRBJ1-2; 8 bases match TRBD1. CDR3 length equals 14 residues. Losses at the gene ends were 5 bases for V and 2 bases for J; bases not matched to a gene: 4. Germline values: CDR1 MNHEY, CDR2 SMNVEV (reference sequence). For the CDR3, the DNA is TGTGCCAGCAGTCGAGGACAGGGCAACTATGGCTACACCTTC. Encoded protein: CASSRGQGNYGYTF.

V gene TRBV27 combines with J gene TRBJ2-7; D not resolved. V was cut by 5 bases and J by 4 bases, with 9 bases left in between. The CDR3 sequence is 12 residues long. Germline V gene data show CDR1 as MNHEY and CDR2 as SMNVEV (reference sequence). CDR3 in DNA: TGTGCCAGCAGTCGCCCCCCGTACGAGCAGTACTTC. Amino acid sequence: CASSRPPYEQYF.